The entry below describes one TCR beta chain. This record belongs to a study of cytomegalovirus exposure and HLA in healthy donors. PCR primers comprised 60 Vbeta and 13 Jbeta primers. The table came from immunoSEQ multiplex PCR; TCRdb's copy has only in-frame clones and leaves some out. The table includes some 45,000 clones, roughly half detected once. Per germline, CDR1 MGHDK and CDR2 SYGVNS. V lost 6 bases and J lost 2, with 7 bases in between. This CDR3 comprises 12 residues. The sequence was obtained from a human donor in good health. The sequenced sample consisted of PBMCs. The chain has TRBV25-1 and TRBJ1-2, with D tentatively TRBD1 (5 bases). The CDR3 region has the DNA TGTGCCAGCAGCGGGGGGAACTATGGCTACACCTTC. It encodes CASSGGNYGYTF.